The TCR beta chain under discussion was sequenced for a study of T cell repertoires in cytomegalovirus infection. Whole-study context: Through public TCR beta signatures, both CMV infection and matching HLA type were indicated. Study conclusions and caveats: Individuals carrying CMV plus the relevant HLA were identified by cumulative frequency of public TCR beta families. Clonotype analysis showed dominance of the ex vivo response by HLA-C-restricted CMV-specific TCR beta clonotypes.

A note on this clonotype: Its antigen remains unknown.

TCRdb re-analysed the reads in MiXCR, keeping a single row per CDR3 protein. The sample has some 200,000 distinct CDR3 sequences, roughly 9% seen once. The sequenced sample was PBMCs. The source of this sequence is a human donor in good health (CMV status not recorded). Some clones in this sample may be carry-over from other donors' samples.

DNA for the CDR3: TGTGCCAGCAGTCAACAGGGGGCTAATCAGCCCCAGCATTTT. Amino acids: CASSQQGANQPQHF. J is TRBJ1-5 and V is TRBV6-2 or TRBV6-3; 9 nucleotides align to TRBD1. This CDR3 comprises 14 residues. Germline values: CDR1 MNHEY, CDR2 SVGEGT. With 5 bases clipped from V and 4 bases from J, the junction kept 3 bases outside the gene matches.